This T cell receptor (beta chain) originates from a study of blood T cell repertoires in COVID-19. Across the study: T cells, B-cell-depleted T cells, or PBMCs provided the cDNA or gDNA that served as material.

Germline CDR1 is MNHNY and CDR2 is SVGAGI (reference sequence). The CDR3 spans 16 residues. Unmatched junction bases numbered 12, after V lost 6 bases and J lost 7 bases. Profiled with immunoSEQ multiplex PCR; TCRdb holds only in-frame clones, not every one. This sample carries 250,000 to 300,000 clones, roughly 84% of them seen once, and the ten largest clones take approximately 4%. The J gene is TRBJ2-2, the V gene TRBV6-6; 9 positions agree with TRBD1. The sample consisted of peripheral blood. This receptor was identified in a man aged 55 to 70 with acute or convalescent COVID-19. The CDR3 DNA sequence: TGTGCCAGCAGCTCCCCGGGACAGGGATTCTTCGGGGAGCTGTTTTTT. Its protein product is CASSSPGQGFFGELFF.